A single sample is the source of the 10 T cell receptor beta chains below, sequenced in a study of cytomegalovirus exposure and HLA in healthy donors. Vbeta (60) and Jbeta (13) primers were used in the PCR. The data were produced by immunoSEQ multiplex PCR, yet TCRdb's version contains in-frame clones alone and is incomplete. The repertoire table contains 150,000 to 250,000 clones. Sequencing used PBMCs. These receptors all come from a boy between 10 and 17 years old in good health and CMV-seronegative.

The DNA for the CDR3 is TGTGCCAGTGACCCTGGGACAGGGGGAAACACCATATATTTT. Encoded protein: CASDPGTGGNTIYF. The V and J genes are TRBV19 and TRBJ1-3, with 9 bases lining up with TRBD1. After removal of 8 bases from V and 4 bases from J, the junction contained 6 bases not matched to a gene. Germline V gene lookup returns CDR1 LNHDA and CDR2 SQIVND (reference sequence). This CDR3 has 14 amino acids. Complete variable domain (other parts from reference TRBV19 and TRBJ1-3): DGGITQSPKYLFRKEGQNVTLSCEQNLNHDAMYWYRQDPGQGLRLIYYSQIVNDFQKGDIAEGYSVSREKKESFPLTVTSAQKNPTAFYLCASDPGTGGNTIYFGEGSWLTVV.

The V and J genes are TRBV5-4 and TRBJ2-3; D unresolved. The V end was cut by 3 bases, the J end by 5 bases, with 16 bases between. This CDR3 has 15 amino acids. CDR1 is SGHNT and CDR2 is YYREEE in the germline V gene (reference sequence). The CDR3 DNA follows: TGTGCCAGCAGCTGGAAGACACCTGCCCTAGATACGCAGTATTTT. The encoded protein is CASSWKTPALDTQYF.

The chain uses TRBV6-5 and TRBJ2-5; 7 bases match TRBD1. The end of the DNA is better explained by TRBJ2-7, so the J call may be wrong. Germline assignment: CDR1 MNHEY and CDR2 SVGAGI. The CDR3 runs 13 residues. CDR3 sequence reads: CASRPGQAGEQYF. The DNA for the CDR3 is TGTGCCAGCAGGCCCGGACAGGCCGGCGAGCAGTACTTC.

V is TRBV28 and J is TRBJ1-5; possible D gene TRBD1, 6 bases. The CDR3 covers 14 residues. With 7 bases removed from V and 5 bases from J, the gap between germline ends came to 15 bases. In germline, CDR1 is MDHEN, CDR2 SYDVKM. CDR3 nucleotide sequence: TGTGCCAGCACTACCGACAGGAAACATCAGCCCCAGCATTTT. It is translated as CASTTDRKHQPQHF. The whole variable domain, remainder taken from reference TRBV28 and TRBJ1-5, is DVKVTQSSRYLVKRTGEKVFLECVQDMDHENMFWYRQDPGLGLRLIYFSYDVKMKEKGDIPEGYSVSREKKERFSLILESASTNQTSMYLCASTTDRKHQPQHFGDGTRLSIL.

The chain joins TRBV4-1 to TRBJ1-5; D is perhaps TRBD1 (6 bases). V lost 4 bases and J 2 bases, leaving 12 bases between the germline ends. The CDR3 has 15 residues. From germline, CDR1 is MGHRA and CDR2 YSYEKL. As DNA, the CDR3 is TGCGCCAGCAGCCGGCTACAGGGAGGCAATCAGCCCCAGCATTTT. Translating gives CASSRLQGGNQPQHF.

The chain links TRBV7-2 to TRBJ1-1, with 7 positions matching TRBD1. The CDR3 consists of 16 residues. With V trimmed by 5 bases and J by 0 bases, 9 bases remained unmatched. Germline CDR1 reads SGHTA; CDR2 reads FQGNSA. The CDR3 spells CASSQKHRGMNTEAFF. In DNA, the CDR3 is TGTGCCAGCAGCCAGAAACACAGGGGAATGAACACTGAAGCTTTCTTT.

V gene TRBV29-1 combines with J gene TRBJ2-1, with a possible D match to TRBD1 (5 bases). Germline V gene lookup returns CDR1 SQVTM and CDR2 ANQGSEA. The CDR3 has 15 amino acids. Trimming cost V 1 base and J 2 bases, with 12 bases left between them. The CDR3 sequence is CSVEGGAGPYNEQFF. The CDR3 coding sequence is TGCAGCGTTGAAGGTGGGGCAGGGCCCTACAATGAGCAGTTCTTC.

This sequence joins TRBV7-2 and TRBJ2-1; 11 bases are shared with TRBD2. Germline CDR1 and CDR2: SGHTA and FQGNSA. This CDR3 region has 16 residues. Losses at the gene ends were 1 base for V and 7 bases for J; bases not matched to a gene: 6. The CDR3 DNA reads TGTGCCAGCAGCTTAGGGGTAGCGGGGGGGCATAATGAGCAGTTCTTC. Amino acid sequence: CASSLGVAGGHNEQFF.

V usage is TRBV7-2 and J usage is TRBJ2-1; 8 nucleotides line up with TRBD1. The V gene's germline CDR1 is SGHTA and CDR2 FQGNSA. The ends lost 3 bases at V and 7 bases at J; junction bases unmatched: 2. CDR3 size: 13 residues. For the CDR3, the DNA is TGTGCCAGCAGCTTCAGGGGGCAGAATGAGCAGTTCTTC. This translates into CASSFRGQNEQFF.

The genes are TRBV28 and TRBJ2-6, with 7 nucleotides matching TRBD1. The CDR3 runs to 17 residues. The trim removed 8 bases at V and 4 bases at J, leaving 14 bases unmatched. Per the germline V gene, CDR1 is MDHEN and CDR2 is SYDVKM. The CDR3 is CASHPGQSVWGANVLTF. CDR3 nucleotide sequence: TGTGCCAGCCATCCGGGACAGTCCGTTTGGGGGGCCAACGTCCTGACTTTC.